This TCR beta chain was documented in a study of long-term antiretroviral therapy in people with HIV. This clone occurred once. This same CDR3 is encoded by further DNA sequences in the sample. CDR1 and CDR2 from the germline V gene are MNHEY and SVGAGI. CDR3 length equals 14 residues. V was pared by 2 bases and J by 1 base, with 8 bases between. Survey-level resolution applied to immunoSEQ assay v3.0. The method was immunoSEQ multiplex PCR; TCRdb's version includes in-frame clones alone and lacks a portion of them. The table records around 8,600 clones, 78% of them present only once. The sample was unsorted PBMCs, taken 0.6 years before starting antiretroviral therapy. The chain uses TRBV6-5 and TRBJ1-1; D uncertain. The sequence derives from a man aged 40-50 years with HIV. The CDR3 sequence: CASSYRHSNTEAFF. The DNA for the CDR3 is TGTGCCAGCAGTTACCGTCACTCGAACACTGAAGCTTTCTTT.